This TCR beta chain originates from a study of regulatory T cells in long-lasting Graves disease (TCRdb year 2021). In the study overall: To count as having persistent Graves' disease, a patient had to have received antithyroid drug treatment for over 5 years with TSH receptor autoantibodies remaining persistently positive. Peripheral blood TCR sequencing and RNA sequencing compared persistent Graves' disease patients with newly diagnosed Graves' disease patients. The study took place in China and was registered as a clinical trial. A total of approximately 35 samples were covered by TCR sequencing, comprising approximately 13 persistent and around 20 newly diagnosed Graves' disease patients. Antithyroid drugs had been taken for about 10.3 years on average by persistent Graves' disease patients in the clinical cohort. The full study reports these points: Persistent patients shared more public clonotypes among themselves (around 3,000) than newly diagnosed patients did (more than 950). Preferential use of TRBV28, TRBJ1-2 and TRBJ2-5 was observed in persistent disease, whereas TRBV20-1 and TRBJ2-1 were favored in newly diagnosed disease. The small sample size was acknowledged by the authors as a limitation that may reduce accuracy. Only the TCR beta chain was sequenced and analyzed. Because the primary lesion, thyroid tissue, could not be accessed, the study looked at peripheral blood alone. Compared with newly diagnosed patients, persistent Graves' disease patients had lower TCR Shannon entropy and fewer highly expanded clones, which suggests clonal expansion.

Libraries were made using multiplex PCR. The data were produced on an Illumina HiSeq 4000. TCR beta libraries were built with iRepertoire HTBI primers and Arm-PCR amplification of CDR3 regions. PCR products were gel purified before sequencing. On the study's bioinformatics: Across samples, 60 to 75 TRBV and roughly 13 TRBJ segments were identified and used for gene usage analysis of CDR3 amino acid clonotypes. COPE and FqMerger were used to merge filtered high-quality paired reads into contigs. Contigs were aligned with BLAST to IMGT TRBV, TRBD and TRBJ reference genes, and CDR3 was defined per IMGT. Any clonotype with a frequency above 0.1% was counted as a highly expanded clone. Shannon entropy was used to measure repertoire diversity, and the Gini coefficient was used to measure V-J evenness. Clonotypes shared by more than one individual were considered public. TCRdb handled the public reads itself, with Q25 trimming in fastp and clone calling in MiXCR, and kept productive beta chains. Each record represents a unique CDR3 protein, reported with the most common genes and DNA among its rows. V and J calls and clone size were set by TCRdb, not the authors. This sample gives 300,000 to 350,000 distinct CDR3 sequences in total; 15% to 20% of them show up just once. The ten largest clones capture about 29% of the sample.

This clonotype was detected ten times or more. Its antigen remains undetermined. No clone much larger than this one lies a single base away; base qualities are absent. V loses 2 bases at its end and J loses 4 bases; junction bases beyond the gene matches: 4. The CDR3 goes from the cysteine to the phenylalanine over 15 residues. CDR3 DNA is the only sequence kept; it has 45 bases, read in frame from the first base. CDR1 is given as KGHSH and CDR2 as LQKENI, both from the germline V gene. The label giving this sample's time point can be read as: persistent/refractory GD, antithyroid drugs over 5 years with positive TRAb. For both TCR sequencing and RNA sequencing, RNA was extracted from PBMCs in TRIzol. Graves' disease was diagnosed according to American Thyroid Association guidelines. Patients were recruited from an endocrinology department in Xi'an, China. From each patient, approximately 9 milliliters of peripheral blood was collected into an EDTA anticoagulant tube. Ficoll Paque Plus density gradient separation was used to isolate PBMCs, and no additional T cell sorting was done. An Agilent 2100 Bioanalyzer and agarose gel were used to check RNA quality, while a NanoDrop 2000 measured RNA concentration.

The clonotype comes from a female donor with Graves disease. This chain joins TRBV18 to TRBJ2-5, and TRBD2 aligns with 10 junction nucleotides. Source: peripheral blood mononuclear cells (PBMCs), taken when the disease was refractory, from a patient treated with antithyroid drugs. The nucleotide sequence is given as TGTGCCAGCTCACCAGGGACTAGCGCGGGAGAGACCCAGTACTTC. Its amino acids are CASSPGTSAGETQYF.